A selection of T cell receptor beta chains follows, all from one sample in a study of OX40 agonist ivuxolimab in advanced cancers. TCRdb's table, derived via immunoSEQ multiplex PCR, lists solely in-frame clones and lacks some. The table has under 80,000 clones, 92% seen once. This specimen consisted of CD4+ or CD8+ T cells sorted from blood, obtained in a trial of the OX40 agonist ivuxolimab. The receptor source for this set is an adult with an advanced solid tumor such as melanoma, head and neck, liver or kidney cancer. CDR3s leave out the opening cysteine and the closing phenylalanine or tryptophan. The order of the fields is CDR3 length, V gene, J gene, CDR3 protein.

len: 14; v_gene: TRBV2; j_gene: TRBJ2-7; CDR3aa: ASSEALRDSYYEQY
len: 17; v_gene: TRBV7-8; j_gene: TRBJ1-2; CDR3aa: ASSLAITGTEPPEWGYT
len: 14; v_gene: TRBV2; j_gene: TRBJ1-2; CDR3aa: ASLKGRSYANYGYT
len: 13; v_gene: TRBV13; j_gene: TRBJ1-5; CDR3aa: ASSFRGMDNQPQH
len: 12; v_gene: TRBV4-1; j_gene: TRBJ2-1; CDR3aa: ASSQDPRYNEQF
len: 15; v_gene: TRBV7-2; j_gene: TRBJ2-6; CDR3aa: ASSPWVSVGGANVLT
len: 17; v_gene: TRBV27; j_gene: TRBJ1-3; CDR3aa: ASSLWGTGRALSGNTIY
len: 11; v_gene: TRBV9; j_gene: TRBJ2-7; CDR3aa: ASSPGTSYEQY
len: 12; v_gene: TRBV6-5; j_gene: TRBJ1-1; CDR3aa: ASSYAGGNTEAF
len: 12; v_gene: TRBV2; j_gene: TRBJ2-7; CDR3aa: ASSDLAGAYEQY
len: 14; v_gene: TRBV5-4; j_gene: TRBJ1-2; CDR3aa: ASSLTKGGVGYGYT
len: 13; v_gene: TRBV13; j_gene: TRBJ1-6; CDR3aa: ASSLGGTGNSPLH
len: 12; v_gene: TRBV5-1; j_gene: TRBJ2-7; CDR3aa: ASSPSGAEYEQY
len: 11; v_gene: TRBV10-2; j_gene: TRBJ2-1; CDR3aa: ARGTGTYGEQF
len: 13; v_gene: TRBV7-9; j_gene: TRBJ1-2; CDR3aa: ASSLVQPVDYGYT
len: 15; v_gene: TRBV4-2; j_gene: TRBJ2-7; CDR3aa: ASSQGDPGLAAYEQY
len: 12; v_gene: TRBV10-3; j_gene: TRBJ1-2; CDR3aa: AISEGSGLYGYT
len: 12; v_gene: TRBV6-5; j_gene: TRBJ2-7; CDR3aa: ASSMRGLRAEQY
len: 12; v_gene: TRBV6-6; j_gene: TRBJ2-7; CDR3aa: ASSGTGGFDEQY
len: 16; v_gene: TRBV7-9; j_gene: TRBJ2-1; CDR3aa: ASSPPLMGGKQAGKQF
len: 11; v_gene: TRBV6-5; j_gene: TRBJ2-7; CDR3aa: ASTHPGGYEQY
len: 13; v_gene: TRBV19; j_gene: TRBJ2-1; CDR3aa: ASRFLAGFDNEQF
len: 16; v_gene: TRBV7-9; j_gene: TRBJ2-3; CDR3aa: ASSLFPTSGGSTDTQY
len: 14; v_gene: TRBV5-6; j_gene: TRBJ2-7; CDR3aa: ASSSGLAGVFYEQY
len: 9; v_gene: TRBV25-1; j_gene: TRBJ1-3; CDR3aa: ASTGGNTIY
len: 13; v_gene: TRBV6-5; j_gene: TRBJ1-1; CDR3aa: ASSLSRGGNTEAF
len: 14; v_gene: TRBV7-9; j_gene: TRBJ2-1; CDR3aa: ASSPSGPPSYNEQF
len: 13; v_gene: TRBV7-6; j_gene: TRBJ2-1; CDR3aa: ASSPGVMDFSEQF
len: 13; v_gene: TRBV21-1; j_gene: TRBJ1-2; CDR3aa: ASSKAVGRHYGYT
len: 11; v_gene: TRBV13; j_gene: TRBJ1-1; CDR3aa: ASSSDRLTEAF
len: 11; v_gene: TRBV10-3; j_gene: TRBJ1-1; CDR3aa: AISESKPAEAF
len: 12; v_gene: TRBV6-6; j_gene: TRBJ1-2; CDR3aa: ASSYEVANYGYT
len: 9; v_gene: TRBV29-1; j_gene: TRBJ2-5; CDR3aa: SVESQETQY
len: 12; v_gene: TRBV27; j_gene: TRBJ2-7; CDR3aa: ASSTGVSYYEQY
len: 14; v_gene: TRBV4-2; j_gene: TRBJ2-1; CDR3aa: ASSQDGLVGDNEQF
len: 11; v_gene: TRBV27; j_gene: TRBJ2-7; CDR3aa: ASSLSPSYEQY
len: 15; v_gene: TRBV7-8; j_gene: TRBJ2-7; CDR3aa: ASSELLLAGGAHEQY
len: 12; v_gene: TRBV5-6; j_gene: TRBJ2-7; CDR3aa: ASSPEWETYEQY
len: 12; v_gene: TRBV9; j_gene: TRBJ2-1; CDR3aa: ASSVGTSSGEQF
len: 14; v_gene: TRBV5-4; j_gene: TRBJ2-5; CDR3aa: ASSFPGTDYQETQY
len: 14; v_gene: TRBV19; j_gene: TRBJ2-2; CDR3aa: ANQENGTGRSGELF
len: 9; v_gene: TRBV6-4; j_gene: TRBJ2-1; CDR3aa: ASSQGGEQF
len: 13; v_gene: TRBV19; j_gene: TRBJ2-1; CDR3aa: ASSIADIPYNEQF
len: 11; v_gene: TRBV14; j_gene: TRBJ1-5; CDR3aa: ASSRGANQPQH
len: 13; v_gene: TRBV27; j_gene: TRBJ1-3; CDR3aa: ASSLSGGAGNTIY
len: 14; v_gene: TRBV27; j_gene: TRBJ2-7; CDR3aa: ASSFQKGREDYEQY
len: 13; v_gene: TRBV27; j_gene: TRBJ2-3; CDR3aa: ASSFFWSASDTQY
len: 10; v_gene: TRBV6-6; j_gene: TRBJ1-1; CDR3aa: ASGDGNTEAF
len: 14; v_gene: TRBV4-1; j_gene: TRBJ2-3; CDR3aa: ASRRTTGTGTDTQY
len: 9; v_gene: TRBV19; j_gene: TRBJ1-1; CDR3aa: ASSSGNGAF
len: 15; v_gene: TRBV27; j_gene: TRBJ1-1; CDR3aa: ASSHFTGGGGNTEAF
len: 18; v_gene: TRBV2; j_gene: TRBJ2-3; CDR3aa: ASSQPGLAGGRSSTDTQY
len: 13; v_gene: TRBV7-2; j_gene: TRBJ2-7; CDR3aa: ASSFGLAASYEQY
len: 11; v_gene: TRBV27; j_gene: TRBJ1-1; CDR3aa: ASAAGGYPEAF
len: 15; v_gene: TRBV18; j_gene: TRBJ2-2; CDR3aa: ASSPLEGGQNTGELF